Listed below are T cell receptor beta chains from one sample, sequenced in a study of blood T cell repertoires in COVID-19. Repertoires were generated with immunoSEQ multiplex PCR, while TCRdb's copy carries only in-frame clones and drops some. This sample has 70,000 or so clones, with around 70% found just once. The sequencing input was peripheral blood. These receptors all stem from a man in his 70s with acute or convalescent COVID-19. CDR3s include the opening cysteine and the closing phenylalanine or tryptophan. The D gene is left open where the match is weak. Some rows mark clone size as missing; the rest say once, few, many or name a class of expanded clone.

j_call,clone_size,v_call,d_call,cdr3_aa,cdr3_nt
TRBJ2-1,few,TRBV28,TRBD2,CASSLAAGGVAEQFF,TGTGCCAGCAGTTTAGCGGCGGGAGGGGTAGCTGAGCAGTTCTTC
TRBJ2-1,-,TRBV13,TRBD2,CASSLGTSGTNEQFF,TGTGCCAGCAGCCTCGGGACTAGCGGGACTAATGAGCAGTTCTTC
TRBJ2-1,few,TRBV4-2,TRBD2,CASSQEDSGSYNEQFF,TGTGCCAGCAGCCAAGAAGATAGCGGGAGCTACAATGAGCAGTTCTTC
TRBJ2-7,-,TRBV19,TRBD2,CASTSSGRTSSYEQYF,TGTGCCAGTACGTCTAGCGGGAGGACCAGCTCCTACGAGCAGTACTTC
TRBJ1-2,-,TRBV4-1,-,CASSQGGQSYGYTF,TGCGCCAGCAGCCAAGGTGGACAGTCGTATGGCTACACCTTC
TRBJ2-3,-,TRBV6-1,-,CASSETGSTDTQYF,TGTGCCAGCAGTGAAACAGGATCCACAGATACGCAGTATTTT
TRBJ2-5,once,TRBV18,TRBD2,CASSPIAGEKTQYF,TGTGCCAGCTCACCGATAGCGGGAGAGAAGACCCAGTACTTC
TRBJ1-5,-,TRBV6-5,TRBD1,CASSTHRGPNQPQHF,TGTGCCAGCAGCACTCACAGGGGTCCAAATCAGCCCCAGCATTTT
TRBJ1-5,-,TRBV2,-,CASTILGGDQPQHF,TGTGCCAGCACTATTCTTGGGGGGGACCAGCCCCAGCATTTT
TRBJ2-2,-,TRBV5-1,TRBD2,CASSLRSSGNTGELFF,TGCGCCAGCAGCTTGAGGTCTAGCGGGAACACCGGGGAGCTGTTTTTT
TRBJ2-7,-,TRBV15,-,CATSRTPTGSYEQYF,TGTGCCACCAGCAGAACTCCTACGGGTTCCTACGAGCAGTACTTC
TRBJ2-7,few,TRBV27,TRBD1,CASSLWVAGGAEQYF,TGTGCCAGCAGTTTATGGGTGGCAGGGGGCGCCGAGCAGTACTTC
TRBJ1-3,-,TRBV6-6,-,CASRSSGAGGNTIYF,TGTGCCAGCAGGTCGTCGGGAGCTGGTGGAAACACCATATATTTT
TRBJ1-3,-,TRBV28,-,CASSPSAGGNTIYF,TGTGCCAGCAGCCCCTCGGCGGGTGGAAACACCATATATTTT
TRBJ2-5,once,TRBV7-6,-,CASSPLSSGTQYF,TGTGCCAGCAGCCCCCTTTCCTCGGGGACCCAGTACTTC
TRBJ2-7,-,TRBV7-9,TRBD1,CASSDRGPSYEQYF,TGTGCCAGCAGCGACAGGGGGCCCTCCTACGAGCAGTACTTC
TRBJ2-2,-,TRBV7-9,TRBD1,CASSPGQGTGELFF,TGTGCCAGCAGCCCAGGACAGGGGACCGGGGAGCTGTTTTTT
TRBJ2-1,-,TRBV11-2,TRBD2,CASSLSGGSFEQFF,TGTGCCAGCAGCTTATCTGGCGGGAGTTTTGAGCAGTTCTTC
TRBJ2-7,-,TRBV28,-,CASSFPMRIELGSPTYEQYF,TGTGCCAGCAGTTTCCCGATGAGGATTGAATTGGGGAGCCCCACCTACGAGCAGTACTTC
TRBJ2-1,-,TRBV6-6,-,CASSYSSGWNEQFF,TGTGCCAGCAGTTACTCTTCGGGGTGGAATGAGCAGTTCTTC
TRBJ2-1,once,TRBV5-6,TRBD2,CASSVPGTSGRHEQFF,TGTGCCAGCAGCGTGCCAGGGACTAGCGGGAGACATGAGCAGTTCTTC
TRBJ2-3,-,TRBV4-2,-,CASSQENRETDTQYF,TGTGCCAGCAGCCAAGAGAACAGGGAAACAGATACGCAGTATTTT
TRBJ1-1,few,TRBV5-1,-,CASSPQGQDTEAFF,TGCGCCAGCAGCCCCCAGGGGCAGGACACTGAAGCTTTCTTT
TRBJ2-7,-,TRBV2,TRBD2,CASKETSGGYEQYF,TGTGCCAGCAAGGAGACTAGCGGGGGTTACGAGCAGTACTTC
TRBJ1-1,-,TRBV13,TRBD1,CASSLGKGATEAFF,TGTGCCAGCAGCTTAGGGAAGGGGGCTACTGAAGCTTTCTTT
TRBJ1-2,-,TRBV3-1/TRBV3-2,-,CASSPGPIYGYTF,TGTGCCAGCAGCCCTGGTCCTATCTATGGCTACACCTTC
TRBJ1-2,few,TRBV9,TRBD1,CASSAQQGLDGYTF,TGTGCCAGCAGCGCTCAACAGGGGCTTGATGGCTACACCTTC